The 31 T cell receptor beta chains given below trace back to one sample, sequenced in a study of post-analysis software for immune sequencing data. Study-wide findings and caveats: In patients, TRBV5-6, TRBV5-1 and TRBV20-1 belonged to roughly five TRBV segments found more frequently than in controls.

Each TCR beta cDNA library carried unique molecular identifiers. TCRdb independently ran MiXCR on the PCR reads; one entry per CDR3 protein. The profile shows some 800,000 distinct CDR3 sequences, around 45% of them singletons. Which antigens these TCRs recognize remains unknown. Sequenced material: blood. These receptors all stem from a girl aged 5-17 years with multiple sclerosis.

This clonotype was observed a few times. V is TRBV20-1 and J is TRBJ1-5, with D possibly TRBD1 on 5 matching bases. The CDR3 loop spans 19 amino acids. Germline V CDR1 and CDR2: DFQATT, SNEGSKA (reference sequence). V was clipped by 4 bases and J by 0 bases, with 25 bases between them. CDR3 nucleotide sequence: TGCAGTGCTACGTTTGGAGCCGGGGCCCGACCTTATAGCAATCAGCCCCAGCATTTT. This codes for CSATFGAGARPYSNQPQHF.

This clonotype was counted many times. This sequence joins TRBV5-6 and TRBJ2-5; 9 positions match TRBD1. V shed 4 bases and J 3 bases; nucleotides not matched to a gene: 10. Germline CDR1 and CDR2: SGHDT and YYEEEE. CDR3 length equals 16 residues. For the CDR3, the DNA is TGTGCCAGCAGCCCTCCCTCCGGGACAGGGAAAGAGACCCAGTACTTC. It translates to CASSPPSGTGKETQYF.

V and J are TRBV12-3 or TRBV12-4 and TRBJ2-7, with a weak D call TRBD1 (5 bases). The CDR3 length is 15 residues. V lost 6 bases to trimming and J lost 2 bases, with 17 bases between them. CDR3 nucleotide sequence: TGTGCCAGCAGCCGAAGCCCAGGGTACACCTACGAGCAGTACTTC. It specifies CASSRSPGYTYEQYF.

The V call is TRBV10-3, the J call TRBJ2-1; a possible D gene is TRBD1 (6 bases). The ends were cut back, 7 bases at V and 9 bases at J, with 19 bases in the middle. Germline-derived CDR1 and CDR2 are ENHRY and SYGVKD. This CDR3 region has 14 residues. CDR3: CAIKGRDNSGEQFF. The CDR3 region has the DNA TGTGCCATCAAAGGACGGGACAATTCGGGTGAGCAGTTCTTC.

The chain combines TRBV24-1 with TRBJ2-5; TRBD2 matches 11 bases. The CDR3 covers 15 residues. Germline V gene data show CDR1 as KGHDR and CDR2 as SFDVKD. V dropped 4 bases and J dropped 3; count of bases not matched to a gene: 3. The CDR3 DNA is TGTGCCACCAGTGAGGTGACTAGCGGGGAAGAGACCCAGTACTTC. Amino acids: CATSEVTSGEETQYF.

This chain links TRBV5-6 with TRBJ2-3; D uncertain. Germline V gene lookup returns CDR1 SGHDT and CDR2 YYEEEE. The CDR3 length is 13 residues. V was shortened by 1 base and J by 3 bases, with 6 bases between the two germline ends. The CDR3 sequence is CASSLLQTDTQYF. CDR3 bases: TGTGCCAGCAGCTTGCTACAAACAGATACGCAGTATTTT.

The sample holds a few counts of this clonotype. V is TRBV5-5 and J is TRBJ1-5; 7 nucleotides agree with TRBD1. The germline CDR1 and CDR2 sequences are SGHKS and YYEKEE (reference sequence). The CDR3 contains 15 residues. J gave up 2 bases and V 4 bases, and 6 bases lay outside the gene matches. The CDR3 protein is CASSETGIGNQPQHF. The CDR3 DNA sequence: TGTGCCAGCAGCGAGACAGGGATAGGCAATCAGCCCCAGCATTTT.

The J gene is TRBJ2-1, the V gene TRBV24-1; possible D gene TRBD2, 6 bases. Trimming removed 5 bases from V and 14 bases from J, with 15 bases in between. The germline V gene encodes CDR1 KGHDR and CDR2 SFDVKD. The CDR3 consists of 12 residues. CDR3 residues: CATSAWDFEKFF. CDR3 sequence (DNA): TGTGCCACCAGTGCCTGGGACTTCGAGAAGTTCTTC.

The chain joins TRBV29-1 to TRBJ2-1; D not certain. This CDR3 is built from 13 residues. The germline CDR1 and CDR2 sequences are SQVTM and ANQGSEA. V was trimmed by 7 bases and J by 0 bases, leaving 10 bases between them. CDR3 nucleotide sequence: TGCAGCGCCGGACGCAGCTCCTACAATGAGCAGTTCTTC. Translated, it gives CSAGRSSYNEQFF.

This clonotype was observed a handful of times. The genes are TRBV27 and TRBJ2-7; possibly TRBD1 or TRBD2 for D (5 bases each). V was clipped by 3 bases and J by 4 bases, with 16 bases between them. Germline CDR1 is MNHEY and CDR2 is SMNVEV (reference sequence). This CDR3 region has 15 residues. CDR3 loop: CASSLGQGPGYEQYF. The CDR3 DNA is TGTGCCAGCAGTTTGGGGCAGGGACCGGGATACGAGCAGTACTTC.

On this clonotype itself: This could be a read error, since a much larger clone is one nucleotide away. The genes are TRBV10-3 and TRBJ2-7; D may correspond to TRBD1 or TRBD2 (5 bases each). CDR1 and CDR2 from the germline V gene are ENHRY and SYGVKD. V lost 4 bases and J 2 bases, leaving 9 bases between the germline ends. The CDR3 loop spans 13 amino acids. CDR3 residues: CAISGLGAYEQYF. The DNA of the CDR3 is TGTGCCATCAGTGGCTTGGGGGCCTACGAGCAGTACTTC.

V and J are TRBV20-1 and TRBJ2-1; D is ambiguous. Germline V lookup: CDR1 DFQATT, CDR2 SNEGSKA (reference sequence). This CDR3 has 14 amino acids. The V gene lost 1 base and the J gene lost 8 bases, with 15 bases spanning the gap. This CDR3 reads CSARGPTRLYEQFF. Written as DNA, the CDR3 is TGCAGTGCTAGAGGACCGACCCGACTCTATGAGCAGTTCTTC.

The chain links TRBV29-1 to TRBJ2-1; D is possibly TRBD2 (5 bases). Germline V lookup: CDR1 SQVTM, CDR2 ANQGSEA. Trimming pared 4 bases from V and 0 bases from J, leaving 10 bases between. This CDR3 is 14 amino acids long. CDR3 sequence: CSVVSASSYNEQFF. CDR3 sequence (DNA): TGCAGCGTTGTTAGCGCGAGCTCCTACAATGAGCAGTTCTTC.

This CDR3 is CSATRGTGVYNEQFF. The CDR3 coding sequence is TGCAGTGCAACTAGGGGGACAGGGGTATACAATGAGCAGTTCTTC. The rearrangement links TRBV20-1 to TRBJ2-1; 10 nucleotides align to TRBD1. There are 15 residues in the CDR3. Germline lookup yields CDR1 DFQATT and CDR2 SNEGSKA (reference sequence). With 6 bases clipped from V and 4 bases from J, the junction kept 9 bases outside the gene matches.

This rearrangement joins TRBV20-1 to TRBJ2-1; TRBD1 agrees at 11 bases. With V trimmed by 6 bases and J by 10 bases, 8 bases remained unmatched. The CDR3 length is 13 residues. From germline, CDR1 is DFQATT and CDR2 SNEGSKA (reference sequence). The CDR3, as DNA: TGCAGTGCCCTCCGGGACAGGGGGGACGAGCAGTTCTTC. Translating gives CSALRDRGDEQFF.

This clonotype was recorded a few times. The chain joins TRBV6-1 to TRBJ2-3; D perhaps matches TRBD1 (6 bases). The CDR3 runs to 14 residues. Trimming removed 10 bases at V and 0 bases at J, with 14 bases between. In germline, CDR1 is MNHNS, CDR2 SASEGT. The CDR3 reads CATVTGLSTDTQYF. CDR3 coding DNA: TGTGCCACCGTGACAGGATTAAGCACAGATACGCAGTATTTT.

The chain employs TRBV7-9 and TRBJ2-5; 8 bases are a match to TRBD1. Germline V gives CDR1 SEHNR, CDR2 FQNEAQ (reference sequence). The CDR3 runs to 15 residues. Unmatched junction bases numbered 11, after V lost 0 bases and J lost 11 bases. CDR3 protein: CASSLASGGLQEQYF. The DNA for the CDR3 is TGTGCCAGCAGCTTAGCGTCAGGGGGCCTTCAAGAGCAGTACTTC. The whole variable domain, remainder taken from reference TRBV7-9 and TRBJ2-5, is DTGVSQNPRHKITKRGQNVTFRCDPISEHNRLYWYRQTLGQGPEFLTYFQNEAQLEKSRLLSDRFSAERPKGSFSTLEIQRTEQGDSAMYLCASSLASGGLQEQYFGPGTRLLVL.

The table lists this clonotype with a few counts. This sequence joins TRBV7-8 and TRBJ2-7; TRBD2 agrees at 12 bases. CDR1 is SGHVS, CDR2 FQNEAQ, per germline. V lost 4 bases to trimming and J lost 6 bases; unmatched junction nucleotides: 10. This CDR3 is built from 16 residues. The DNA of the CDR3 is TGTGCCAGCAGCTCCAGGACTAGCGGGACTCTGGCCGAGCAGTACTTC. It translates to CASSSRTSGTLAEQYF.

This clonotype has a handful of counts. The chain couples TRBV7-3 to TRBJ2-3, with D perhaps matching TRBD2 (6 bases). Germline loops: CDR1 SGHTA, CDR2 FQGTGA. The CDR3 length is 15 residues. Trimming removed 1 base from V and 5 bases from J, with 13 bases in between. The CDR3 spells CASSLRGDVIDTQYF. CDR3 DNA sequence: TGTGCCAGCAGCTTAAGGGGGGATGTTATAGATACGCAGTATTTT. The whole variable domain, remainder taken from reference TRBV7-3 and TRBJ2-3, is GAGVSQTPSNKVTEKGKYVELRCDPISGHTALYWYRQSLGQGPEFLIYFQGTGAADDSGLPNDRFFAVRPEGSVSTLKIQRTERGDSAVYLCASSLRGDVIDTQYFGPGTRLTVL.

V is TRBV7-8 and J is TRBJ2-5, with a tentative D call TRBD1 (5 bases). Germline CDR1 and CDR2: SGHVS and FQNEAQ. V shed 0 bases and J shed 2 bases, with 10 bases lying between them. The CDR3 contains 15 residues. This chain's CDR3 is CASSLALQGQETQYF. The CDR3 DNA follows: TGTGCCAGCAGCTTAGCCCTGCAGGGTCAAGAGACCCAGTACTTC.

V usage is TRBV7-9 and J usage is TRBJ2-1; 9 nucleotides line up with TRBD2. From germline, CDR1 is SEHNR and CDR2 FQNEAQ (reference sequence). V shed 1 base, J shed 7 bases, and the junction held 5 bases outside the gene matches. The CDR3 extends over 15 amino acids. CDR3 in amino acids: CASSLGGLAGNEQFF. CDR3 nucleotide sequence: TGTGCCAGCAGCTTAGGGGGACTAGCTGGTAATGAGCAGTTCTTC.

The chain joins TRBV29-1 to TRBJ1-2, with D possibly being TRBD1 (6 bases). The germline V gene encodes CDR1 SQVTM and CDR2 ANQGSEA. V was trimmed by 4 bases and J by 7 bases, leaving 10 bases between them. The CDR3 runs 11 residues. CDR3: CSVGGAVGYTF. The DNA for the CDR3 is TGCAGCGTTGGGGGGGCTGTTGGCTACACCTTC.

V is TRBV10-3 and J is TRBJ2-6, with 8 nucleotides matching TRBD1. Trimming took 2 bases from V and 0 from J; bases not matched to a gene: 9. The CDR3 consists of 19 residues. CDR1 is ENHRY and CDR2 is SYGVKD in the germline V gene. The CDR3 is CAISELIRQGSSGANVLTF. CDR3 bases: TGTGCCATCAGTGAGCTAATAAGACAGGGGTCCTCTGGGGCCAACGTCCTGACTTTC.

The chain carries TRBV6-4 and TRBJ1-5; D unresolved. V shed 3 bases and J shed 5 bases, with 8 bases lying between them. The germline V gene has CDR1 MRHNA and CDR2 SNTAGT. The CDR3 length is 13 residues. The chain's CDR3 is CASSENGDQPQHF. CDR3 in DNA: TGTGCCAGCAGTGAGAACGGGGATCAGCCCCAGCATTTT.

The chain's CDR3 is CASMGERSTIEQFF. As DNA, the CDR3 is TGCGCCAGCATGGGGGAGCGGTCCACAATTGAGCAGTTCTTC. The rearrangement uses TRBV5-1 and TRBJ2-1; D is tentatively TRBD1 or TRBD2 (5 bases each). Germline loops: CDR1 SGHRS, CDR2 YFSETQ. CDR3 length equals 14 residues. V was clipped by 6 bases and J by 9 bases, with 19 bases between them.

The V call is TRBV6-5, the J call TRBJ1-2, with D hard to call. Germline V gene lookup returns CDR1 MNHEY and CDR2 SVGAGI. The CDR3 spans 11 residues. Trimming shortened V by 6 bases and J by 8 bases, and 10 bases separated the two germline ends. Written as DNA, the CDR3 is TGTGCCAGCAGCGATGGGCAGGGCTACACCTTC. It yields the protein CASSDGQGYTF.

The J gene is TRBJ1-1, the V gene TRBV3-1; D gene uncertain. V was cut by 8 bases and J by 2 bases, with 9 bases left in between. This CDR3 is 12 amino acids long. The germline V gene encodes CDR1 LGHDT and CDR2 YNNKEL (reference sequence). CDR3 region: CASQSGNTEAFF. The CDR3 DNA is TGTGCCAGCCAGTCGGGAAACACTGAAGCTTTCTTT.

The chain is built from TRBV29-1 and TRBJ2-1, with unresolved D. Per germline, CDR1 SQVTM and CDR2 ANQGSEA. Trimming took off 5 bases at V and 0 bases at J, with 14 bases between the two ends. There are 15 residues in the CDR3. The CDR3 region has the DNA TGCAGCGTTCGTCCCGACGCTCCCTCCTACAATGAGCAGTTCTTC. It codes for CSVRPDAPSYNEQFF.

The V gene is TRBV7-2, the J gene TRBJ2-2; the D gene is possibly TRBD2 (6 bases). Trimming pared 6 bases from V and 4 bases from J, leaving 12 bases between. Germline V gene lookup returns CDR1 SGHTA and CDR2 FQGNSA. The CDR3 length is 14 residues. Written as DNA, the CDR3 is TGTGCCAGCAGAGTTAGCGGACTCACCGGGGAGCTGTTTTTT. This encodes CASRVSGLTGELFF.

The genes are TRBV29-1 and TRBJ2-7; 14 nucleotides align to TRBD2. V was pared by 7 bases and J by 4 bases, with 12 bases of the junction left unmatched. CDR3 size: 16 residues. Germline V gene sequence: CDR1 SQVTM, CDR2 ANQGSEA. Here the CDR3 DNA reads TGCAGCGCCGGACCTGGACTAGCGGGAGGAGGGTACGAGCAGTACTTC. The encoded protein is CSAGPGLAGGGYEQYF.

The gene calls are TRBV4-1 and TRBJ2-1, with TRBD2 matching 14 bases. V was pared by 5 bases and J by 6 bases, with 12 bases of the junction left unmatched. The V gene's germline CDR1 is MGHRA and CDR2 YSYEKL. The CDR3 runs to 18 residues. CDR3 coding DNA: TGCGCCAGCAGCTTAGCGAGTCCGGGACTAGCGGGAGCCAATGAGCAGTTCTTC. It translates to CASSLASPGLAGANEQFF.